The 20 T cell receptor beta chains below all came from one sample that was sequenced in a study of blood T cell repertoires in COVID-19. Sequenced by immunoSEQ multiplex PCR; TCRdb stores in-frame clones only, minus some. The repertoire holds about 110,000 clones, with around three quarters as singletons. Sequencing was done on a sample of peripheral blood. The receptors here all came from a woman aged 60-75 years with acute or convalescent COVID-19.

This chain joins TRBV24-1 and TRBJ2-3; D is undetermined. V shed 6 bases and J shed 2 bases, with 8 bases lying between them. CDR3 length equals 13 residues. CDR1 and CDR2 (germline): KGHDR, SFDVKD. CDR3 coding DNA: TGTGCCACCAGTTCCCAGTACACAGATACGCAGTATTTT. It specifies CATSSQYTDTQYF.

The sample holds a few counts of this clone. The chain couples TRBV19 to TRBJ1-5, with 9 bases that match TRBD1. The CDR3 sequence is 16 residues long. Germline V gives CDR1 LNHDA, CDR2 SQIVND (reference sequence). V gave up 5 bases and J gave up 4 bases; unmatched junction bases: 9. The DNA of the CDR3 is TGTGCCAGTAGTGGTCCGGGACAGGGTAAAAATCAGCCCCAGCATTTT. Translated, it gives CASSGPGQGKNQPQHF.

This clone was counted many times. This chain joins TRBV28 and TRBJ1-1; no clear D gene. The V end was cut by 6 bases, the J end by 3 bases, with 11 bases between. Germline lookup yields CDR1 MDHEN and CDR2 SYDVKM. This CDR3 region has 13 residues. The CDR3 sequence is CASRKAGYTEAFF. Here the CDR3 DNA reads TGTGCCAGCAGAAAGGCCGGGTACACTGAAGCTTTCTTT. Combining the CDR3 with reference TRBV28 and TRBJ1-1 gives the whole variable domain DVKVTQSSRYLVKRTGEKVFLECVQDMDHENMFWYRQDPGLGLRLIYFSYDVKMKEKGDIPEGYSVSREKKERFSLILESASTNQTSMYLCASRKAGYTEAFFGQGTRLTVV.

This sequence joins TRBV28 and TRBJ1-1; weak D call: TRBD1 (5 bases). The CDR3 has 12 amino acids. Germline CDR1 is MDHEN and CDR2 is SYDVKM. Deletions cut 8 bases from V and 6 bases from J, with 13 bases between. CDR3: CASRGGVSEAFF. DNA for the CDR3: TGTGCCAGCCGCGGGGGAGTCTCTGAAGCTTTCTTT.

The V and J genes are TRBV7-9 and TRBJ1-1, with D uncertain. Trimming pared 5 bases from V and 2 bases from J, leaving 9 bases between. This CDR3 comprises 13 residues. Germline values: CDR1 SEHNR, CDR2 FQNEAQ (reference sequence). The CDR3 region has the DNA TGTGCCAGCAGCCCCCACTCCAACACTGAAGCTTTCTTT. Translating gives CASSPHSNTEAFF. Full variable domain (outside the CDR3, taken from reference TRBV7-9 and TRBJ1-1): DTGVSQNPRHKITKRGQNVTFRCDPISEHNRLYWYRQTLGQGPEFLTYFQNEAQLEKSRLLSDRFSAERPKGSFSTLEIQRTEQGDSAMYLCASSPHSNTEAFFGQGTRLTVV.

The rearrangement uses TRBV3-1 (or the pseudogene TRBV3-2) and TRBJ1-2; possibly TRBD1 for D (5 bases). Germline V gene sequence: CDR1 LGHDT, CDR2 YNNKEL (reference sequence). The CDR3 is 14 residues long. The ends were cut back, 0 bases at V and 4 bases at J, with 9 bases in the middle. The CDR3: CASSQEAGIYGYTF. DNA of the CDR3: TGTGCCAGCAGCCAAGAAGCAGGGATCTATGGCTACACCTTC.

In its sample, this clone was seen a few times. The rearrangement joins TRBV4-3 to TRBJ2-7; unclear D gene. The germline V and J ends were trimmed by 0 bases and 2 bases, with 11 bases remaining between them. The length of the CDR3 is 15 residues. CDR1 and CDR2 from the germline V gene are LGHNA and YSLEER. The CDR3 spells CASSQDNGFTYEQYF. The DNA for the CDR3 is TGCGCCAGCAGCCAAGATAACGGTTTTACCTACGAGCAGTACTTC.

The genes are TRBV12-3 or TRBV12-4 and TRBJ1-2, with D maybe TRBD1 (5 bases). V lost 6 bases, J lost 8 bases, and 10 bases lay in between. The CDR3 length is 11 residues. Here the CDR3 DNA reads TGTGCCAGCAGGTCCAAGGGGGGCTACACCTTC. This sequence encodes CASRSKGGYTF.

The rearrangement joins TRBV27 to TRBJ2-4; 8 bases agree with TRBD1. Germline V gene data show CDR1 as MNHEY and CDR2 as SMNVEV (reference sequence). The V gene end was trimmed by 5 bases and the J gene end by 4 bases; junction bases not matched to a gene: 4. The CDR3 runs 14 residues. CDR3 sequence: CASSTTGAKNIQYF. CDR3 coding DNA: TGTGCCAGCAGTACGACAGGGGCTAAAAACATTCAGTACTTC.

The chain employs TRBV6-2 or TRBV6-3 and TRBJ1-4; D remains unclear. CDR1 MNHEY and CDR2 SVGEGT come from the germline V gene. The ends were cut back, 6 bases at V and 0 bases at J, with 14 bases in the middle. The CDR3 spans 16 residues. The CDR3 here is CASSTLIKSTNEKLFF. The CDR3 region has the DNA TGTGCCAGCAGCACGCTAATCAAGTCAACTAATGAAAAACTGTTTTTT.

The chain recombines TRBV6-1 with TRBJ2-3; possibly TRBD2 for D (5 bases). From germline, CDR1 is MNHNS and CDR2 SASEGT. The CDR3 length is 16 residues. V was clipped by 4 bases and J by 3 bases, with 17 bases between them. CDR3 sequence reads: CASSGLLFLPTDTQYF. The CDR3 nucleotides are TGTGCCAGCAGTGGACTACTGTTCCTCCCTACAGATACGCAGTATTTT.

The chain is built from TRBV2 and TRBJ2-5, with TRBD2 matching over 13 bases. Germline loops: CDR1 SNHLY, CDR2 FYNNEI. V lost 6 bases, J lost 7 bases, and 8 bases stayed unmatched. The CDR3 loop spans 15 amino acids. The CDR3 sequence: CASSWGLAGLRTQYF. DNA for the CDR3: TGTGCCAGCAGCTGGGGACTAGCGGGGCTAAGGACCCAGTACTTC.

The CDR3 sequence: CAWSRGGPEAFF. The CDR3, as DNA: TGTGCCTGGAGTCGGGGAGGGCCTGAAGCTTTCTTT. The V and J genes are TRBV30 and TRBJ1-1, with D hard to call. The CDR3 totals 12 residues. The ends were cut back, 2 bases at V and 6 bases at J, with 10 bases in the middle. CDR1 is GTSNPN and CDR2 is SVGIG in the germline V gene (reference sequence).

The chain uses TRBV5-4 and TRBJ1-1; D remains ambiguous. The germline V gene has CDR1 SGHNT and CDR2 YYREEE (reference sequence). The CDR3 consists of 14 residues. Trimming stripped 0 bases from V and 1 base from J, with 7 bases between. As DNA, the CDR3 is TGTGCCAGCAGCTTGGACGCAGGGAACACTGAAGCTTTCTTT. Its protein product is CASSLDAGNTEAFF.

The chain joins TRBV28 to TRBJ1-1; D uncertain. Trimming shortened V by 6 bases and J by 5 bases, and 16 bases separated the two germline ends. The CDR3 consists of 14 residues. Germline V gene sequence: CDR1 MDHEN, CDR2 SYDVKM. The CDR3: CASRPLRSQTEAFF. The CDR3, as DNA: TGTGCCAGCAGACCTCTACGGTCTCAAACTGAAGCTTTCTTT.

The chain uses TRBV6-2 or TRBV6-3 and TRBJ2-1, with 7 bases fitting TRBD1. Per the germline V gene, CDR1 is MNHEY and CDR2 is SVGEGT. With V trimmed by 5 bases and J by 1 base, 2 bases remained unmatched. CDR3 length: 14 residues. Written as DNA, the CDR3 is TGTGCCAGCAGTACAGGGGAATCCTACAATGAGCAGTTCTTC. Its translation is CASSTGESYNEQFF.

CDR3 sequence (DNA): TGTGCCAGCAAAAGGACAGAATACAATGAGCAGTTCTTC. This encodes CASKRTEYNEQFF. V is TRBV6-5 and J is TRBJ2-1; D might be TRBD1 (6 bases). Between the trimmed V and J ends, which lost 7 bases and 4 bases, there was a span of 11 bases. Germline lookup yields CDR1 MNHEY and CDR2 SVGAGI. This CDR3 is 13 amino acids long.

This chain joins TRBV5-8 and TRBJ1-2; tentatively, D is TRBD1 (5 bases). Trimming removed 0 bases at V and 3 bases at J, with 9 bases between. Germline V gene lookup returns CDR1 SGHTS and CDR2 YDEGEE. There are 14 residues in the CDR3. The CDR3 sequence is CASSLGGVDYGYTF. The CDR3 region has the DNA TGTGCCAGCAGCTTGGGGGGCGTTGACTATGGCTACACCTTC.

The chain joins TRBV6-1 to TRBJ2-4, with TRBD2 identical over 12 bases. Per germline, CDR1 MNHNS and CDR2 SASEGT. V lost 2 bases to trimming and J lost 0 bases; unmatched junction nucleotides: 11. The CDR3 covers 20 residues. Here the CDR3 reads CASSEISRLAGVSAKNIQYF. The CDR3 region has the DNA TGTGCCAGCAGTGAAATTTCCAGACTAGCGGGGGTGTCAGCCAAAAACATTCAGTACTTC.

The chain carries TRBV5-6 and TRBJ2-4; TRBD1 might be the D (5 bases). V lost 2 bases to trimming and J lost 0 bases, with 12 bases between them. Germline lookup yields CDR1 SGHDT and CDR2 YYEEEE. This CDR3 comprises 16 residues. The CDR3 nucleotides are TGTGCCAGCAGCTTTTTGGACAACATAGCCAAAAACATTCAGTACTTC. Translated, it gives CASSFLDNIAKNIQYF.